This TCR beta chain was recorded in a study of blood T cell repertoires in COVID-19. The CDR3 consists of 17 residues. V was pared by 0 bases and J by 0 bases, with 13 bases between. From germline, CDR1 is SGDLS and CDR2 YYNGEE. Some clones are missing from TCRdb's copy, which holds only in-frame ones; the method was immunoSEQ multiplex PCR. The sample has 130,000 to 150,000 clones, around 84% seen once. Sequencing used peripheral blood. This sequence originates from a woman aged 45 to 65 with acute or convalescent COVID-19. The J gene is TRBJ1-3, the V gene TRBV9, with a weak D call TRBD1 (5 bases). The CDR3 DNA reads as TGTGCCAGCAGCGTAGAACTGTGGGGGGGCTCTGGAAACACCATATATTTT. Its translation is CASSVELWGGSGNTIYF.